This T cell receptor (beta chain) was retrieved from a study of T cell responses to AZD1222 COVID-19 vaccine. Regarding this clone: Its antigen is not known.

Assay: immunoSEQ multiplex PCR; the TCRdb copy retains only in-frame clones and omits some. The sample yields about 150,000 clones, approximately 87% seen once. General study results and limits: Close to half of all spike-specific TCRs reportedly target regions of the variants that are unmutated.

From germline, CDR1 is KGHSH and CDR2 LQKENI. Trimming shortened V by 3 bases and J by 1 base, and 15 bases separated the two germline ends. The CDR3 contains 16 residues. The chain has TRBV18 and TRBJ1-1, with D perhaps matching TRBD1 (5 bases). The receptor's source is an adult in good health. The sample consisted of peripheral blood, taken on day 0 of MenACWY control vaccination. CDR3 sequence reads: CASSPLPGRSNTEAFF. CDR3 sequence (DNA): TGTGCCAGCTCACCCCTACCAGGGCGGTCGAACACTGAAGCTTTCTTT.